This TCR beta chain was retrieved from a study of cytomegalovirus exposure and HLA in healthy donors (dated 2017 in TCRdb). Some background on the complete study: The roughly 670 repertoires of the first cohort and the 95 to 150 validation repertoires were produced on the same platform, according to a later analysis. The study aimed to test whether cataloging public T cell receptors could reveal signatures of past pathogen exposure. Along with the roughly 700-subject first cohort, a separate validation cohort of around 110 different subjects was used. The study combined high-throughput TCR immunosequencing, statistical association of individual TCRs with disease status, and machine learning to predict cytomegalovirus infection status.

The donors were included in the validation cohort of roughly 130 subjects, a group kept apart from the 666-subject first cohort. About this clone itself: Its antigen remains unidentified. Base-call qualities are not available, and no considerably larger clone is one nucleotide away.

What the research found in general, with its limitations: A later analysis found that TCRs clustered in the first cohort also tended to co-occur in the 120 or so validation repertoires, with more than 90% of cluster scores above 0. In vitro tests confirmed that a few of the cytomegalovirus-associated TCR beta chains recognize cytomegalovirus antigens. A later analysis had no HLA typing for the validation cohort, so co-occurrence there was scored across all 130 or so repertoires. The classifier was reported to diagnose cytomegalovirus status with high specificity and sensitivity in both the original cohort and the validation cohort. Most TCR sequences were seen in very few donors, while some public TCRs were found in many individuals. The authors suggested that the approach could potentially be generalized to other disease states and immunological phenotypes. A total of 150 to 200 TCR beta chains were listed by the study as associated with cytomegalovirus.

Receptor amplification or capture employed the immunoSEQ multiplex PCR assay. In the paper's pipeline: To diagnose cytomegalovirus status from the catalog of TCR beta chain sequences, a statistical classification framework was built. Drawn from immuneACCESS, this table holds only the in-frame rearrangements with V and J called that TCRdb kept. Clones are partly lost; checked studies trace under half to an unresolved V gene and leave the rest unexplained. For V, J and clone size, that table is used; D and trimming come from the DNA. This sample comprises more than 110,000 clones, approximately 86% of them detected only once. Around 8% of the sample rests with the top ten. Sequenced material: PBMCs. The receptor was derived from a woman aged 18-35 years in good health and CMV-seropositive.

The CDR3 region reads CSVVRGGLHEQFF. Here is the DNA: TGCAGCGTTGTGAGAGGGGGTTTACATGAGCAGTTCTTC. The chain joins TRBV29-1 to TRBJ2-1; a tentative D call is TRBD1 (6 bases match). The germline V gene sets CDR1 to SQVTM and CDR2 to ANQGSEA. The CDR3 runs 13 amino acids, cysteine and phenylalanine included. The sequence is cut down to CDR3 DNA, 39 bases in frame from base 1. The junction shows trimming of 4 bases on V and 8 bases on J, plus 15 bases between the germline ends.